This T cell receptor (beta chain) was sequenced during a study of T cells expressing NK-cell markers. Looking at the study overall: It was sorted CD3+CD56+NKG2C+, CD3+CD56+NKG2C- and CD3+CD56-NKG2C+ T cells that supplied the TCR beta repertoires.

Study results and limitations: Once again these clonotypes came out on top in the CD3+CD56-NKG2C+ fraction of a few donors.

A 5'RACE template switching approach incorporating UMIs was used to make TCR beta cDNA. TCRdb reanalyzed the 5' RACE reads and collapses them to one entry per CDR3 protein, without DNA. The sample holds hundreds of thousands of distinct CDR3 sequences. About this clonotype itself: Its cognate antigen is unknown.

The germline gives CDR1 LGHDT, CDR2 YNNKEL (reference sequence). The CDR3 is 16 amino acids. The clonotype originates from a man between 18 and 69 years old in good health. The V and J genes are TRBV3-1 and TRBJ2-7; the TCRdb D gene call, TRBD2, has no DNA to confirm it. The sequenced sample consisted of blood T cells: a sorted CD56 or NKG2C T cell subset, CD4+ or CD8+ T cells, or bulk PBMC T cells (not recorded which). The CDR3 spells CASSQERLAGGDEQYF.